This TCR beta chain came from a study of T cell responses to AZD1222 COVID-19 vaccine. V lost 1 base and J 7 bases, leaving 11 bases between the germline ends. Looked up from germline, CDR1 is ENHRY and CDR2 is SYGVKD. The CDR3 extends over 14 amino acids. Whole-study results and caveats: Baseline seropositivity characterized only a handful of AZD1222 recipients. Females outnumbered males among donors, who were mostly white British; clonal diversity was possibly underestimated.

Turning to this clone: What it binds is unknown.

The data were produced by immunoSEQ multiplex PCR, yet TCRdb's version contains in-frame clones alone and is incomplete. The sample includes 97,000 or so clones, around 89% seen only once; the top ten take about 3%. This specimen was peripheral blood, taken on day 0 of AZD1222 vaccination. The chain uses TRBV10-3 and TRBJ2-1; possible D gene TRBD1, 6 bases. The TCR sequence derives from an adult in good health. Here the CDR3 reads CAISELTGRNEQFF. CDR3 in DNA: TGTGCCATCAGTGAGTTAACAGGGCGTAATGAGCAGTTCTTC.